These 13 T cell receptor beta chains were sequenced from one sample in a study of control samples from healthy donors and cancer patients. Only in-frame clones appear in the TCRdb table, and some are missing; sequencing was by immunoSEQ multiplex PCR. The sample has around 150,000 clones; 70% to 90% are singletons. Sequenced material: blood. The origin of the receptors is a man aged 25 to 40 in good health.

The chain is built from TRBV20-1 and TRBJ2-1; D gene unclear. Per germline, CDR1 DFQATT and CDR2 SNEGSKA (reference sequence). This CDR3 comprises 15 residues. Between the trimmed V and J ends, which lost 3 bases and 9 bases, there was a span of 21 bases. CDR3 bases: TGCAGTGCTAGTTTGCCCCGGGCTCTCGCCATTGAGCAGTTCTTC. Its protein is CSASLPRALAIEQFF.

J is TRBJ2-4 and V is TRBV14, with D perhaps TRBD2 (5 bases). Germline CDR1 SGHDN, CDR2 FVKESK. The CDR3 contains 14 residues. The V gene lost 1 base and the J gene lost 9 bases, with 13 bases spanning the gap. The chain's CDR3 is CASSQAEGDVIQYF. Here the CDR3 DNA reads TGTGCCAGCAGCCAAGCAGAGGGAGATGTCATTCAGTACTTC.

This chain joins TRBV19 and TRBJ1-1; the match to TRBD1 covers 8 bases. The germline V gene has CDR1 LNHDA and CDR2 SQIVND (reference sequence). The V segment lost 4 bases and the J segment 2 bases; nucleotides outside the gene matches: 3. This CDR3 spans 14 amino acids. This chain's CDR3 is CASSTDRGNTEAFF. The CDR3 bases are TGTGCCAGTAGTACAGACAGGGGAAACACTGAAGCTTTCTTT.

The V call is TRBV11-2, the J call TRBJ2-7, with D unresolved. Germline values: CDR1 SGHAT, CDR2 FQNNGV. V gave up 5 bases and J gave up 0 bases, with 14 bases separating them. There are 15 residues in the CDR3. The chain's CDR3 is CASSPLGRSSYEQYF. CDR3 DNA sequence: TGTGCCAGCAGCCCCCTAGGCAGGAGCTCCTACGAGCAGTACTTC.

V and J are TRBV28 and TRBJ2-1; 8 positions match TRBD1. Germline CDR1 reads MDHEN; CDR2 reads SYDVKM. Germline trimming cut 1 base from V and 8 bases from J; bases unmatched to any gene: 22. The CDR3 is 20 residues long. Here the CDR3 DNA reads TGTGCCAGCAGTTTATTCGGGACGATAAGGCAGGGGGCTTTGGGGGATGAGCAGTTCTTC. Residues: CASSLFGTIRQGALGDEQFF.

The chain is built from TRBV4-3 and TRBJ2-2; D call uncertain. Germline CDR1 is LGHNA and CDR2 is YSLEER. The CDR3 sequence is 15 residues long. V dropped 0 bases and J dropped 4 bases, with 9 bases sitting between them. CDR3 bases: TGCGCCAGCAGCCAAGAAGGTCGCGGCACCGGGGAGCTGTTTTTT. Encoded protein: CASSQEGRGTGELFF.

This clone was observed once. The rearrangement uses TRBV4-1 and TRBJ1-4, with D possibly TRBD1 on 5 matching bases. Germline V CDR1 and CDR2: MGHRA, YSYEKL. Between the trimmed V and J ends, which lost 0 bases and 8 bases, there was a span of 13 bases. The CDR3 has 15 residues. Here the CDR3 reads CASSQDGGVNEKLFF. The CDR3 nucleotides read TGCGCCAGCAGCCAAGATGGAGGGGTTAACGAAAAACTGTTTTTT.

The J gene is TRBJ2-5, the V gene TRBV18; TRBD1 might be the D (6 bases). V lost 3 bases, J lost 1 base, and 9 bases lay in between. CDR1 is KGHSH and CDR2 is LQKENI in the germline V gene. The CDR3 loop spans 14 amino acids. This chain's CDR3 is CASSPRDIQETQYF. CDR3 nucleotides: TGTGCCAGCTCACCGAGGGACATCCAAGAGACCCAGTACTTC.

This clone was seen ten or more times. The CDR3 here is CASSSQGGEYEQYF. CDR3 in DNA: TGTGCCAGCAGCTCCCAGGGGGGAGAGTACGAGCAGTACTTC. The chain has TRBV7-2 and TRBJ2-7, with a possible D match to TRBD1 (7 bases). The CDR3 covers 14 residues. CDR1 and CDR2 (germline): SGHTA, FQGNSA. V was cut by 4 bases and J by 4 bases, with 14 bases left in between.

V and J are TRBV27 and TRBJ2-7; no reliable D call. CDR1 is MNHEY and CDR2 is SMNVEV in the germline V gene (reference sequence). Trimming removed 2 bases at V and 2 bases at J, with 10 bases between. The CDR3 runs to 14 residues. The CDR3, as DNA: TGTGCCAGCAGTTTAAATGGCAGAACCTACGAGCAGTACTTC. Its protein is CASSLNGRTYEQYF.

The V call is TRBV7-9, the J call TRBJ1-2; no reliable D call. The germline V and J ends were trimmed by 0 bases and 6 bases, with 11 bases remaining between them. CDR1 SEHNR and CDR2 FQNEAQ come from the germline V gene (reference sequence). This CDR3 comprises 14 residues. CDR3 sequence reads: CASSLAGPHHGYTF. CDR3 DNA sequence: TGTGCCAGCAGCTTAGCCGGGCCTCATCATGGCTACACCTTC.

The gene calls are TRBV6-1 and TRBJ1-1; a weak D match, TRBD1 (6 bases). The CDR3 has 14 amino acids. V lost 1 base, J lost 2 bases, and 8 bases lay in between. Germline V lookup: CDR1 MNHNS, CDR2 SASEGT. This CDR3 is CASSEGGHNTEAFF. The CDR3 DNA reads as TGTGCCAGCAGTGAAGGGGGACATAACACTGAAGCTTTCTTT.

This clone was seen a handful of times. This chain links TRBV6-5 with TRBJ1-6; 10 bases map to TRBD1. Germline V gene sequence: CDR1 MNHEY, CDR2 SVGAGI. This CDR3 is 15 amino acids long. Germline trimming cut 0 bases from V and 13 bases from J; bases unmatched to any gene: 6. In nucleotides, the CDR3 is TGTGCCAGCAGTTACTCGGGGACAGGGGATTTCCCCCTCCACTTT. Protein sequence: CASSYSGTGDFPLHF.